This T cell receptor (beta chain) emerged from a study of T cells in Graves' hyperthyroidism and ophthalmopathy. From RNA transcripts, TCR beta CDR3 regions were amplified. Primed by the HTBI set, a first-round RT-PCR was run on the TCR CDR3. TCRdb recomputed calls from the multiplex PCR reads with MiXCR, one row per CDR3 protein. The sample holds fewer than 700,000 distinct CDR3 sequences, about a sixth seen once. The germline V gene encodes CDR1 SGDLS and CDR2 YYNGEE. The CDR3 spans 14 residues. With 3 bases removed from V and 1 base from J, the gap between germline ends came to 9 bases. Findings and limits, study-wide: Most thyroid clonotypes with frequency above 0.001 were detected in blood.

Of note for this clonotype: Its antigen is still unknown.

The authors deemed Graves' hyperthyroidism stable absent ophthalmopathy progression within 18 months. Material: blood. The genes are TRBV9 and TRBJ2-3; no definite D call. This TCR was sampled from a woman aged 25 to 39 with Graves' hyperthyroidism. The CDR3 DNA sequence: TGTGCCAGCAGCGCGGACGGCCGCACAGATACGCAGTATTTT. Amino acids: CASSADGRTDTQYF.